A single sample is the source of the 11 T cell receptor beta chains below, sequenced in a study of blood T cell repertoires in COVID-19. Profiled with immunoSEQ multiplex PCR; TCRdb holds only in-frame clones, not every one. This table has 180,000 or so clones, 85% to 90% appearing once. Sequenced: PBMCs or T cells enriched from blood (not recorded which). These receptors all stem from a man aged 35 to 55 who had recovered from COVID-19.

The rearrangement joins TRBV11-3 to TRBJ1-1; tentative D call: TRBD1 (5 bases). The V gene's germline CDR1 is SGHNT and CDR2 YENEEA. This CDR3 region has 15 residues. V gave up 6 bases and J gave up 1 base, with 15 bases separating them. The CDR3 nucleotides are TGTGCCAGCAGTTCTAGGGGAGGTGCGAACACTGAAGCTTTCTTT. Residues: CASSSRGGANTEAFF.

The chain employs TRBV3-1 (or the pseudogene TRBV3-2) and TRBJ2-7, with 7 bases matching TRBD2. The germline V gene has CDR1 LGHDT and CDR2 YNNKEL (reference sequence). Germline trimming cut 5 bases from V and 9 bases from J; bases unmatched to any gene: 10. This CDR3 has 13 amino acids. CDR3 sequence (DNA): TGTGCCAGCAGCGACCTAGCGGTAGCCGGGCAGTACTTC. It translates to CASSDLAVAGQYF.

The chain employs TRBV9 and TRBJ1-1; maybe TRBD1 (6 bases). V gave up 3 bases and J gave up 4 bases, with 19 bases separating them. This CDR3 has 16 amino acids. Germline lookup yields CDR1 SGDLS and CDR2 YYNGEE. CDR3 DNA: TGTGCCAGCAGCGAGGGACCCCTTACACAGGGCACTGAAGCTTTCTTT. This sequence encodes CASSEGPLTQGTEAFF.

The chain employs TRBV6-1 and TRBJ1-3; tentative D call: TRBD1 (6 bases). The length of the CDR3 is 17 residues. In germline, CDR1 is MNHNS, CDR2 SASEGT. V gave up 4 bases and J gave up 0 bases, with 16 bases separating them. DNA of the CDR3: TGTGCCAGCAGTGTCAATTTGGGGGCGATCTCTGGAAACACCATATATTTT. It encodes CASSVNLGAISGNTIYF.

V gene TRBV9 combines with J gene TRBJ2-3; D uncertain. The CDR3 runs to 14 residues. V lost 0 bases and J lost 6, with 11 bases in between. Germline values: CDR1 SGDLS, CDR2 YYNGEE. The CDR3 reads CASSVVMSSDTQYF. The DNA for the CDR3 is TGTGCCAGCAGCGTAGTTATGTCTTCGGATACGCAGTATTTT.

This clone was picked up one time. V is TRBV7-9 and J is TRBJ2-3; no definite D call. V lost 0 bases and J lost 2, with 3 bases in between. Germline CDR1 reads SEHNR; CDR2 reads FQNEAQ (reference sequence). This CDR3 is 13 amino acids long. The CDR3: CASSLAYTDTQYF. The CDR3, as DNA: TGTGCCAGCAGCTTAGCCTACACAGATACGCAGTATTTT. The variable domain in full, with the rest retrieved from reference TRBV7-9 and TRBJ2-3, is DTGVSQNPRHKITKRGQNVTFRCDPISEHNRLYWYRQTLGQGPEFLTYFQNEAQLEKSRLLSDRFSAERPKGSFSTLEIQRTEQGDSAMYLCASSLAYTDTQYFGPGTRLTVL.

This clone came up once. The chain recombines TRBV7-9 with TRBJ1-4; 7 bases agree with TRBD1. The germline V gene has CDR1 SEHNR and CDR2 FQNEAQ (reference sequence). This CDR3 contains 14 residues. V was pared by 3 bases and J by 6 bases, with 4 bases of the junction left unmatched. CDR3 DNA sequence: TGTGCCAGCAGCTTGACAGGGAAGGATGAAAAACTGTTTTTT. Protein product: CASSLTGKDEKLFF.

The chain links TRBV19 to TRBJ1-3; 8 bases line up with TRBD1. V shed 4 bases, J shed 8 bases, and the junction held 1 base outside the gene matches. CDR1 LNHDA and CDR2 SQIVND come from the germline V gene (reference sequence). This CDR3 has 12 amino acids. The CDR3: CASSTQGDTIYF. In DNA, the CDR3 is TGTGCCAGTAGTACACAGGGGGACACCATATATTTT.

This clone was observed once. CDR3 residues: CSAHPLRGARETQYF. In nucleotides, the CDR3 is TGCAGCGCCCACCCCTTGCGGGGCGCCCGGGAGACCCAGTACTTC. The gene calls are TRBV29-1 and TRBJ2-5; a weak D match, TRBD2 (6 bases). V shed 7 bases and J shed 5 bases, with 23 bases lying between them. Germline CDR1 SQVTM, CDR2 ANQGSEA. The CDR3 has 15 residues.

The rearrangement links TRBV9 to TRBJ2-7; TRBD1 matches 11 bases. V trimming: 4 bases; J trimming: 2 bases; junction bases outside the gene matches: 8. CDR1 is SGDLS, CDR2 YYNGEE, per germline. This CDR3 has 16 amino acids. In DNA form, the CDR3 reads TGTGCCAGCAGCCCCCAAGGGGGACAGGGGGCCTACGAGCAGTACTTC. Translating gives CASSPQGGQGAYEQYF. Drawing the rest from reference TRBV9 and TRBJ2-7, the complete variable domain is DSGVTQTPKHLITATGQRVTLRCSPRSGDLSVYWYQQSLDQGLQFLIQYYNGEERAKGNILERFSAQQFPDLHSELNLSSLELGDSALYFCASSPQGGQGAYEQYFGPGTRLTVT.

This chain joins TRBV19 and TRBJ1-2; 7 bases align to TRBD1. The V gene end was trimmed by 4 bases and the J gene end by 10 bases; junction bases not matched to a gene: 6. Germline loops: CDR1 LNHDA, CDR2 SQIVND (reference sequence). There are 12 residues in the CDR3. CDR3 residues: CASSTTGLIYTF. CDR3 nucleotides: TGTGCCAGTAGTACGACAGGGTTGATCTACACCTTC.